These 29 T cell receptor beta chains share one sample of origin, sequenced in a study of blood T cell repertoires in COVID-19. Some clones are missing from TCRdb's copy, which holds only in-frame ones; the method was immunoSEQ multiplex PCR. The table shows 140,000 to 150,000 clones, with 84% occurring only once. Sequenced sample: peripheral blood. The receptors were gathered from a human donor in a cohort sampled during active COVID-19.

The genes are TRBV9 and TRBJ2-5; 12 bases fit TRBD2. Germline V gene sequence: CDR1 SGDLS, CDR2 YYNGEE. This CDR3 region has 15 residues. V lost 4 bases and J lost 3; bases outside the gene matches: 4. The CDR3 is CASSPSGGAKETQYF. In DNA, the CDR3 is TGTGCCAGCAGCCCTAGCGGGGGGGCTAAAGAGACCCAGTACTTC.

This clone was counted a single time. This chain links TRBV3-1 (or the pseudogene TRBV3-2) with TRBJ1-5; perhaps TRBD1 as D (5 bases). The germline gives CDR1 LGHDT, CDR2 YNNKEL (reference sequence). V lost 1 base and J lost 2, with 9 bases in between. The CDR3 totals 15 residues. This CDR3 is CASSQGGGGNQPQHF. The DNA of the CDR3 is TGTGCCAGCAGCCAAGGGGGAGGGGGCAATCAGCCCCAGCATTTT.

The chain uses TRBV6-1 and TRBJ2-7; 7 bases align to TRBD1. Germline values: CDR1 MNHNS, CDR2 SASEGT. The CDR3 sequence is 15 residues long. The trim removed 3 bases at V and 0 bases at J, leaving 5 bases unmatched. The chain's CDR3 is CASSDLGQISYEQYV. DNA of the CDR3: TGTGCCAGCAGTGACCTGGGACAGATCTCCTACGAGCAGTACGTC.

With respect to this clone: The same CDR3 can be traced to other DNA sequences in this sample. The chain joins TRBV7-9 to TRBJ1-1, with D perhaps TRBD1 (5 bases). The CDR3 length is 13 residues. CDR1 is SEHNR and CDR2 is FQNEAQ in the germline V gene (reference sequence). Deletions cut 6 bases from V and 1 base from J, with 9 bases between. CDR3 DNA sequence: TGTGCCAGCAGTTTTACAGGGAACACTGAAGCTTTCTTT. It translates to CASSFTGNTEAFF.

The chain carries TRBV5-1 and TRBJ2-3; TRBD2 matches 11 bases. Unmatched junction bases numbered 6, after V lost 4 bases and J lost 2 bases. Per germline, CDR1 SGHRS and CDR2 YFSETQ. The CDR3 spans 16 residues. In nucleotides, the CDR3 is TGCGCCAGCAGCCCGGGACTAGCGGAAAACACAGATACGCAGTATTTT. Amino acid sequence: CASSPGLAENTDTQYF.

V is TRBV10-3 and J is TRBJ2-5; 8 nucleotides match TRBD1. This CDR3 is built from 12 residues. The trim removed 6 bases at V and 4 bases at J, leaving 1 base unmatched. In germline, CDR1 is ENHRY, CDR2 SYGVKD. Here the CDR3 reads CAIRGQGETQYF. CDR3 in DNA: TGTGCCATCAGAGGACAGGGAGAGACCCAGTACTTC.

This chain connects TRBV5-1 to TRBJ1-4, with a possible D match to TRBD1 (6 bases). With 0 bases removed from V and 8 bases from J, the gap between germline ends came to 8 bases. Germline loops: CDR1 SGHRS, CDR2 YFSETQ. This CDR3 has 13 amino acids. CDR3 bases: TGCGCCAGCAGCTTGGACAGGGCGGAAAAACTGTTTTTT. It specifies CASSLDRAEKLFF.

The rearrangement joins TRBV11-2 to TRBJ2-2, with 8 nucleotides matching TRBD1. The length of the CDR3 is 16 residues. The V segment lost 5 bases and the J segment 5 bases; nucleotides outside the gene matches: 10. The germline V gene encodes CDR1 SGHAT and CDR2 FQNNGV. As DNA, the CDR3 is TGTGCCAGCAGCCTCCCCGGGACAGGAGTAACCGGGGAGCTGTTTTTT. Residues: CASSLPGTGVTGELFF. The full variable domain, its missing parts supplied by reference TRBV11-2 and TRBJ2-2, is EAGVAQSPRYKIIEKRQSVAFWCNPISGHATLYWYQQILGQGPKLLIQFQNNGVVDDSQLPKDRFSAERLKGVDSTLKIQPAKLEDSAVYLCASSLPGTGVTGELFFGEGSRLTVL.

In its sample, this clone was seen a few times. V usage is TRBV7-9 and J usage is TRBJ2-7; a weak D match, TRBD2 (5 bases). The V end was cut by 3 bases, the J end by 0 bases, with 9 bases between. The CDR3 sequence is 14 residues long. CDR1 and CDR2 (germline): SEHNR, FQNEAQ (reference sequence). Here the CDR3 reads CASSFSGISYEQYF. CDR3 coding DNA: TGTGCCAGCAGCTTCTCGGGAATCTCCTACGAGCAGTACTTC.

The CDR3 nucleotides are TGTGCCAGCAGTCCCGACAGGGAGACCACCTACAATGAGCAGTTCTTC. It encodes CASSPDRETTYNEQFF. V usage is TRBV27 and J usage is TRBJ2-1; 7 nucleotides align to TRBD1. The CDR3 sequence is 16 residues long. From germline, CDR1 is MNHEY and CDR2 SMNVEV (reference sequence). After removal of 5 bases from V and 2 bases from J, the junction contained 9 bases not matched to a gene.

The chain joins TRBV5-4 to TRBJ1-4; D is ambiguous. V was clipped by 4 bases and J by 0 bases, with 10 bases between them. CDR3 length: 15 amino acids. Per the germline V gene, CDR1 is SGHNT and CDR2 is YYREEE (reference sequence). CDR3 nucleotide sequence: TGTGCCAGCAGCACGGGTCGCACAACTAATGAAAAACTGTTTTTT. It is translated as CASSTGRTTNEKLFF.

The V call is TRBV27, the J call TRBJ1-1, with 7 positions matching TRBD1. V shed 0 bases and J 8 bases; nucleotides not matched to a gene: 3. This CDR3 is 13 amino acids long. Germline-derived CDR1 and CDR2 are MNHEY and SMNVEV (reference sequence). CDR3 sequence: CASSLSRGQEAFF. CDR3 nucleotide sequence: TGTGCCAGCAGTTTATCGAGGGGACAGGAAGCTTTCTTT.

The chain is built from TRBV3-1 (or the pseudogene TRBV3-2) and TRBJ2-3; 10 nucleotides agree with TRBD2. V shed 1 base and J 7 bases; nucleotides not matched to a gene: 8. This CDR3 spans 16 amino acids. The germline V gene has CDR1 LGHDT and CDR2 YNNKEL (reference sequence). CDR3 nucleotides: TGTGCCAGCAGCCAAGCGGCTAGCGGGAGCCTGAATACGCAGTATTTT. Translating gives CASSQAASGSLNTQYF.

This clone was observed once. The chain uses TRBV29-1 and TRBJ1-1; the match to TRBD1 covers 10 bases. The CDR3 spans 13 residues. Unmatched junction bases numbered 7, after V lost 5 bases and J lost 7 bases. Germline lookup yields CDR1 SQVTM and CDR2 ANQGSEA. DNA of the CDR3: TGCAGCGTTTCCGGGACAGGGGAGGGTGAAGCTTTCTTT. This gives the protein CSVSGTGEGEAFF.

The chain combines TRBV7-2 with TRBJ2-7; 7 bases are shared with TRBD2. V was pared by 0 bases and J by 6 bases, with 5 bases of the junction left unmatched. Germline V CDR1 and CDR2: SGHTA, FQGNSA. This CDR3 has 14 residues. In nucleotides, the CDR3 is TGTGCCAGCAGCTTAGCGCTCAGGGAGGGCGAGCAGTACTTC. Its protein is CASSLALREGEQYF.

The DNA of the CDR3 is TGTGCCAGCAGACCGACTAGCGGGGGGACTTACACCGGGGAGCTGTTTTTT. The encoded protein is CASRPTSGGTYTGELFF. The V call is TRBV2, the J call TRBJ2-2, with 13 bases lining up with TRBD2. The CDR3 spans 17 residues. Germline values: CDR1 SNHLY, CDR2 FYNNEI. The trim removed 6 bases at V and 3 bases at J, leaving 7 bases unmatched.

The chain uses TRBV19 and TRBJ1-1; 10 nucleotides line up with TRBD1. The CDR3 is made up of 16 amino acids. The V segment lost 4 bases and the J segment 6 bases; nucleotides outside the gene matches: 11. CDR1 and CDR2 (germline): LNHDA, SQIVND (reference sequence). The CDR3 region has the DNA TGTGCCAGTAGTAAAAATCCGGGACAGGGGCATTCTGAAGCTTTCTTT. Translation gives CASSKNPGQGHSEAFF.

V gene TRBV11-2 combines with J gene TRBJ2-1, with TRBD2 matching 7 bases. This CDR3 has 16 amino acids. Germline CDR1 is SGHAT and CDR2 is FQNNGV. V was clipped by 1 base and J by 6 bases; unmatched bases: 9. CDR3 in amino acids: CASSLGPGTNVNEQFF. The CDR3 nucleotides read TGTGCCAGCAGCTTAGGCCCCGGGACTAATGTCAATGAGCAGTTCTTC.

Here the CDR3 DNA reads TGTGCCAGTAGTACAAGACAGGGGTCCTACAATGAGCAGTTCTTC. This sequence encodes CASSTRQGSYNEQFF. The chain is built from TRBV19 and TRBJ2-1, with TRBD1 matching over 8 bases. V dropped 4 bases and J dropped 1; count of bases not matched to a gene: 3. The CDR3 contains 15 residues. From germline, CDR1 is LNHDA and CDR2 SQIVND (reference sequence).

In its sample, this clone was seen once. This chain's CDR3 is CASSPGQGRGYTF. The CDR3 nucleotides read TGTGCCAGCAGTCCTGGACAGGGAAGAGGCTACACCTTC. V gene TRBV3-1 (or the pseudogene TRBV3-2) combines with J gene TRBJ1-2, with TRBD1 identical over 8 bases. Trimming cost V 6 bases and J 8 bases; bases outside gene matches: 8. This CDR3 contains 13 residues. Germline V lookup: CDR1 LGHDT, CDR2 YNNKEL (reference sequence).

The chain links TRBV19 to TRBJ2-1, with TRBD1 matching 8 bases. The CDR3 contains 16 residues. CDR1 LNHDA and CDR2 SQIVND come from the germline V gene (reference sequence). V lost 6 bases and J lost 6; bases outside the gene matches: 13. The CDR3 bases are TGTGCCAGTAGCATCCGGACAGGGATTTTCCGCAATGAGCAGTTCTTC. It specifies CASSIRTGIFRNEQFF.

The rearrangement joins TRBV9 to TRBJ1-5; D is possibly TRBD1 (5 bases). The CDR3 spans 14 residues. V dropped 7 bases and J dropped 0 bases, with 11 bases sitting between them. Per the germline V gene, CDR1 is SGDLS and CDR2 is YYNGEE. CDR3 sequence: CASGQGHSNQPQHF. The CDR3 DNA reads as TGTGCCAGCGGGCAGGGTCATAGCAATCAGCCCCAGCATTTT.

The gene calls are TRBV2 and TRBJ2-7; 8 bases align to TRBD1. The V and J ends lost 1 base and 3 bases, in that order; junction bases with no gene match: 2. This CDR3 spans 14 amino acids. Per the germline V gene, CDR1 is SNHLY and CDR2 is FYNNEI. DNA for the CDR3: TGTGCCAGCAGTGAAGGGACAGGGCTCTACGAGCAGTACTTC. Translation gives CASSEGTGLYEQYF.

This clone was found once. The chain uses TRBV5-5 and TRBJ2-2, with 10 bases fitting TRBD2. Germline CDR1 reads SGHKS; CDR2 reads YYEKEE (reference sequence). CDR3 size: 17 residues. Germline trimming cut 0 bases from V and 2 bases from J; bases unmatched to any gene: 4. The CDR3 DNA reads as TGTGCCAGCAGCTTGGCTCTAGCGGGGGCAAACACCGGGGAGCTGTTTTTT. It translates to CASSLALAGANTGELFF.

This sequence joins TRBV27 and TRBJ2-5; 8 bases are shared with TRBD2. The CDR3 totals 15 residues. After removal of 8 bases from V and 3 bases from J, the junction contained 11 bases not matched to a gene. From germline, CDR1 is MNHEY and CDR2 SMNVEV (reference sequence). CDR3 bases: TGTGCCAGCCGCCGGAAGGGAGCGGGAGAAGAGACCCAGTACTTC. Residues: CASRRKGAGEETQYF.

CDR3 coding DNA: TGCGCCAGCAGCTACACTAGCGGGCAAGAGACCCAGTACTTC. This encodes CASSYTSGQETQYF. The chain employs TRBV5-1 and TRBJ2-5; 9 nucleotides align to TRBD2. Per the germline V gene, CDR1 is SGHRS and CDR2 is YFSETQ. Trimming took 3 bases from V and 2 from J; bases not matched to a gene: 2. The CDR3 is made up of 14 amino acids.

V gene TRBV11-2 combines with J gene TRBJ1-1; D is unresolved. This CDR3 has 13 residues. Germline V gene data show CDR1 as SGHAT and CDR2 as FQNNGV. V was shortened by 0 bases and J by 4 bases, with 6 bases between the two germline ends. The CDR3, as DNA: TGTGCCAGCAGCTTAGATCACTTCACTGAAGCTTTCTTT. Translating it yields CASSLDHFTEAFF. The entire variable domain, with the rest obtained from reference TRBV11-2 and TRBJ1-1, is as follows: EAGVAQSPRYKIIEKRQSVAFWCNPISGHATLYWYQQILGQGPKLLIQFQNNGVVDDSQLPKDRFSAERLKGVDSTLKIQPAKLEDSAVYLCASSLDHFTEAFFGQGTRLTVV.

The J gene is TRBJ1-5, the V gene TRBV6-1; 7 bases agree with TRBD1. In germline, CDR1 is MNHNS, CDR2 SASEGT. The CDR3 runs 14 residues. V lost 1 base to trimming and J lost 5 bases; unmatched junction nucleotides: 2. The CDR3 DNA reads TGTGCCAGCAGTGAAGGGGACAGTTATCAGCCCCAGCATTTT. Translating it yields CASSEGDSYQPQHF.

This chain joins TRBV14 and TRBJ1-1; D uncertain. This CDR3 comprises 15 residues. Germline loops: CDR1 SGHDN, CDR2 FVKESK. The ends were cut back, 0 bases at V and 1 base at J, with 9 bases in the middle. CDR3 DNA sequence: TGTGCCAGCAGCCAAGATCGACAACGGAACACTGAAGCTTTCTTT. This sequence encodes CASSQDRQRNTEAFF.